One and the same sample provided the 21 T cell receptor beta chains below, sequenced in a study of tumor-infiltrating lymphocytes in primary liver carcinoma. TCR beta cDNA was made from 450 to 500 ng total RNA with a constant-region primer. Library construction for TCR beta comprised three nested multiplex PCR rounds performed with slightly modified ARM-PCR. The opening two PCR rounds, roughly 11 cycles each, paired TRBV1-TRBV30 forward primers with a C-beta reverse primer. TCRdb ran MiXCR on the multiplex PCR reads and lists one entry per CDR3 protein. This sample has about 180,000 distinct CDR3 sequences; approximately 60% occur once, and the top ten carry under 75%. Unsorted whole blood yielded the blood RNA, and germline DNA was also extracted. Material for sequencing was peripheral blood. The receptors were gathered from a man in his forties or fifties with primary liver carcinoma and hepatitis B virus infection.

V usage is TRBV7-9 and J usage is TRBJ1-3, with D perhaps matching TRBD1 (6 bases). CDR3 length: 15 residues. Germline V gene data show CDR1 as SEHNR and CDR2 as FQNEAQ (reference sequence). Trimming removed 5 bases at V and 2 bases at J, with 13 bases between. CDR3 coding DNA: TGTGCCAGCAGCCCACAGGGCTCGGCTGGAAACACCATATATTTT. Amino acid sequence: CASSPQGSAGNTIYF.

The chain joins TRBV28 to TRBJ2-1; no clear D. The CDR3 sequence is 12 residues long. Trimming pared 4 bases from V and 6 bases from J, leaving 7 bases between. CDR1 is MDHEN, CDR2 SYDVKM, per germline. CDR3 coding DNA: TGTGCCAGCAGTTCTACCGGCAATGAGCAGTTCTTC. This gives the protein CASSSTGNEQFF.

The V and J genes are TRBV12-3 or TRBV12-4 and TRBJ2-3; the D gene is possibly TRBD1 (6 bases). The CDR3 spans 14 residues. With 3 bases removed from V and 4 bases from J, the gap between germline ends came to 11 bases. The CDR3 is CASSFSGESDTQYF. In DNA, the CDR3 is TGTGCCAGCAGTTTTTCAGGGGAGTCAGATACGCAGTATTTT.

Comment on this clonotype: Germline is not matched at one junction end, which may reflect a read error. The chain is built from TRBV6-6 and TRBJ2-3; D may be TRBD2 (6 bases). The CDR3 is 14 amino acids. The V gene's germline CDR1 is MNHNY and CDR2 SVGAGI (reference sequence). The CDR3 DNA reads as TGTGCCGGCAGTTTTGGAGGGCCAGGGGATACGCAGTATTTT. Translation gives CAGSFGGPGDTQYF.

Turning to this clonotype: One end of the junction is discordant with germline, which a read error may explain. The rearrangement uses TRBV5-4 and TRBJ2-1; D is ambiguous. The CDR3 extends over 14 amino acids. Germline CDR1 reads SGHNT; CDR2 reads YYREEE (reference sequence). CDR3 residues: CTSSLVGAGSEQFF. CDR3 bases: TGTACCAGCAGCTTGGTGGGCGCCGGATCGGAGCAGTTCTTC.

Regarding this clonotype: It may be a read error: a sequence one base away is much more abundant. Lacking the conserved final phenylalanine or tryptophan, this CDR3 likely reflects a read error. This CDR3 reads CASSLPTFTPQETQYL. CDR3 nucleotides: TGTGCCAGCAGTTTACCAACATTCACCCCCCAAGAGACCCAGTACCTC. This chain joins TRBV11-2 and TRBJ2-5; D gene unclear. With 6 bases removed from V and 1 base from J, the gap between germline ends came to 18 bases. This CDR3 comprises 16 residues. The V gene's germline CDR1 is SGHAT and CDR2 FQNNGV.

The chain is built from TRBV6-2 or TRBV6-3 and TRBJ2-7; no clear D gene. The CDR3 sequence is 14 residues long. Germline CDR1 reads MNHEY; CDR2 reads SVGEGT. V was trimmed by 4 bases and J by 3 bases, leaving 13 bases between them. This chain's CDR3 is CASSSIPSGYEQYF. Written as DNA, the CDR3 is TGTGCCAGCAGTTCAATACCTTCAGGCTACGAGCAGTACTTC.

In regard to this clonotype: A single base separates this from a much larger clone, so it may be a read error. CDR3 region: CSIRPGLRTAEQYF. The CDR3 nucleotides are TGCAGCATCCGCCCGGGACTCAGGACCGCTGAGCAGTACTTC. The chain recombines TRBV29-1 with TRBJ2-1; a possible D gene is TRBD2 (6 bases). The DNA end is more similar to TRBJ2-7, so the J call may be wrong. The germline V gene encodes CDR1 SQVTM and CDR2 ANQGSEA. This CDR3 contains 14 residues.

By sample fraction, this clonotype is medium-sized. The chain combines TRBV11-2 with TRBJ2-1, with D perhaps being TRBD1 or TRBD2 (5 bases each). CDR1 and CDR2 from the germline V gene are SGHAT and FQNNGV. Trimming pared 7 bases from V and 7 bases from J, leaving 14 bases between. This CDR3 contains 13 residues. DNA of the CDR3: TGTGCCAGCAACCGGGGCTCTGGGAATGAGCAGTTCTTC. Translated: CASNRGSGNEQFF.

This clonotype was seen only a few times. This chain connects TRBV12-3 or TRBV12-4 to TRBJ2-1; D is tentatively TRBD1 or TRBD2 (5 bases each). Trimming took 5 bases from V and 6 from J, leaving 20 bases between them. This CDR3 is built from 16 residues. The CDR3 here is CASSNGHRGPSNEQFF. The CDR3 coding sequence is TGTGCCAGCAGTAACGGGCACCGGGGCCCGTCCAATGAGCAGTTCTTC.

The rearrangement links TRBV5-6 to TRBJ2-2, with a tentative D call TRBD1 (6 bases). V was cut by 4 bases and J by 2 bases, with 24 bases left in between. CDR1 SGHDT and CDR2 YYEEEE come from the germline V gene. This CDR3 is 19 amino acids long. The CDR3 DNA is TGTGCCAGCAGCCCCTATACAGGGTACAAGGCTCTTAACACCGGGGAGCTGTTTTTT. Residues: CASSPYTGYKALNTGELFF.

This chain connects TRBV4-1 to TRBJ1-1; TRBD1 aligns across 7 bases. The V and J ends lost 4 bases and 10 bases, in that order; junction bases with no gene match: 15. The CDR3 has 15 residues. Per germline, CDR1 MGHRA and CDR2 YSYEKL. The CDR3 bases are TGCGCCAGCAGCCTAGTGCCAACAGGGGAAATGGTAGCTTTCTTT. Amino acids: CASSLVPTGEMVAFF.

This clonotype was seen more than once but under ten times. This chain connects TRBV28 to TRBJ2-7; 7 positions match TRBD2. The CDR3 loop spans 15 amino acids. V lost 7 bases to trimming and J lost 3 bases; unmatched junction nucleotides: 12. Germline V gene sequence: CDR1 MDHEN, CDR2 SYDVKM. The CDR3 spells CASTLGAGPFYEQYF. The CDR3 DNA reads TGTGCCAGCACCCTAGGAGCGGGACCCTTCTACGAGCAGTACTTC.

Of note for this clonotype: A much larger clonotype is one base distant, so this may be a read error. This chain joins TRBV11-2 and TRBJ1-4, with D unresolved. CDR3 length equals 15 residues. Trimming removed 1 base from V and 8 bases from J, with 14 bases in between. Germline CDR1 SGHAT, CDR2 FQNNGV. The CDR3 loop reads CASSLVRATGEKLFF. DNA for the CDR3: TGTGCCAGCAGCTTAGTGAGGGCTACCGGGGAAAAACTGTTTTTT. The whole variable domain, remainder taken from reference TRBV11-2 and TRBJ1-4, is EAGVAQSPRYKIIEKRQSVAFWCNPISGHATLYWYQQILGQGPKLLIQFQNNGVVDDSQLPKDRFSAERLKGVDSTLKIQPAKLEDSAVYLCASSLVRATGEKLFFGSGTQLSVL.

This clonotype was counted a single time. This may be a read error: a much more frequent sequence differs by one nucleotide. The J gene is TRBJ2-1, the V gene TRBV12-3 or TRBV12-4; 7 bases align to TRBD2. There are 17 residues in the CDR3. J gave up 10 bases and V 7 bases, and 22 bases lay outside the gene matches. The CDR3 is CASTTDWGGPTGEEQFF. CDR3 nucleotide sequence: TGTGCCAGCACCACGGACTGGGGGGGTCCGACTGGGGAAGAGCAGTTCTTC.

This clonotype was detected only a few times. A read error is possible here, since a much larger clone lies one base away. The CDR3 does not end in the conserved phenylalanine or tryptophan, so this is likely a read error. The J gene is TRBJ1-4, the V gene TRBV11-2, with D possibly being TRBD1 (5 bases). The V end lost 6 bases, the J end lost 7 bases, and 12 bases lay between the germline ends. CDR1 SGHAT and CDR2 FQNNGV come from the germline V gene. The CDR3 covers 13 residues. CDR3 region: CASSEGVGEKLFL. The DNA of the CDR3 is TGTGCCAGCAGTGAAGGGGTTGGTGAAAAACTGTTTCTT.

The chain couples TRBV6-2 or TRBV6-3 to TRBJ2-3; 7 positions match TRBD2. Germline V lookup: CDR1 MNHEY, CDR2 SVGEGT. This CDR3 is built from 13 residues. V trimming: 4 bases; J trimming: 5 bases; junction bases outside the gene matches: 3. The CDR3 region is CASSFLAGDTQYF. The CDR3 DNA is TGTGCCAGCAGTTTTTTAGCGGGAGATACGCAGTATTTT.

About this clonotype: The germline gene is not matched at one end of the junction; a read error may be the cause. This chain links TRBV6-1 with TRBJ2-1; D is ambiguous. Looked up from germline, CDR1 is MNHNS and CDR2 is SASEGT. The CDR3 is 13 residues long. CDR3 DNA sequence: TGTACCAGCACCCTAAGCATAGTCAATGAGCAGTTCTTC. Encoded protein: CTSTLSIVNEQFF.

This clonotype came up a few times. The chain couples TRBV5-6 to TRBJ2-1, with D perhaps matching TRBD2 (5 bases). The CDR3 covers 11 residues. Germline lookup yields CDR1 SGHDT and CDR2 YYEEEE. The ends were cut back, 1 base at V and 10 bases at J, with 6 bases in the middle. The CDR3 region has the DNA TGTGCCAGCAGCTTGACGGGAGAGCAGTTCTTC. This encodes CASSLTGEQFF.

This clonotype has only a few counts. The rearrangement uses TRBV20-1 and TRBJ2-6; D possibly corresponds to TRBD1 (6 bases). V gave up 3 bases and J gave up 3 bases, with 9 bases separating them. Germline V gives CDR1 DFQATT, CDR2 SNEGSKA (reference sequence). This CDR3 comprises 14 residues. The DNA of the CDR3 is TGCAGTGCTAGTAGGGGGAGTGGGGCCAACGTCCTGACTTTC. It is translated as CSASRGSGANVLTF.

V gene TRBV5-5 combines with J gene TRBJ2-3; D is ambiguous. The CDR3 totals 11 residues. Per germline, CDR1 SGHKS and CDR2 YYEKEE (reference sequence). V was trimmed by 1 base and J by 5 bases, leaving 2 bases between them. The CDR3 coding sequence is TGTGCCAGCAGCTTGAAAGATACGCAGTATTTT. The encoded protein is CASSLKDTQYF.